Given below is one T cell receptor (beta chain) in context. Its matching antigen is unknown. Primed by a sample-barcoded 5' primer and a J-beta primer mix, a second PCR proceeded for about 7 to 12 cycles. TCRdb independently ran MiXCR on the 5' RACE reads; one entry per CDR3 protein. Of around 710,000 distinct CDR3 sequences detected, about 42% appear once; the ten largest clones hold 20% to 25%. Roughly 10 milliliters of peripheral blood were drawn from each donor into EDTA-treated tubes. This sample was included in a study of blood T cells in healthy people across ages. Study-wide context: Template switching picked up about one barcoded beta molecule for each two T cells. Study-level points and caveats: TCR beta diversity, measured per million T cells, fell in a roughly linear way with age. Underestimates were what the diversity estimates from one million T cells were considered to be.

This sequence originates from a woman between 55 and 75 years old in good health. The sequenced sample consisted of blood.

The CDR3 DNA follows: TGTGCCAGCAGCTCCTCGACGGGCTACGAGCAGTACTTC. Its translation is CASSSSTGYEQYF. The chain uses TRBV7-2 and TRBJ2-7; D remains ambiguous. Germline lookup yields CDR1 SGHTA and CDR2 FQGNSA. This CDR3 region has 13 residues. V shed 4 bases and J shed 3 bases, with 10 bases lying between them.